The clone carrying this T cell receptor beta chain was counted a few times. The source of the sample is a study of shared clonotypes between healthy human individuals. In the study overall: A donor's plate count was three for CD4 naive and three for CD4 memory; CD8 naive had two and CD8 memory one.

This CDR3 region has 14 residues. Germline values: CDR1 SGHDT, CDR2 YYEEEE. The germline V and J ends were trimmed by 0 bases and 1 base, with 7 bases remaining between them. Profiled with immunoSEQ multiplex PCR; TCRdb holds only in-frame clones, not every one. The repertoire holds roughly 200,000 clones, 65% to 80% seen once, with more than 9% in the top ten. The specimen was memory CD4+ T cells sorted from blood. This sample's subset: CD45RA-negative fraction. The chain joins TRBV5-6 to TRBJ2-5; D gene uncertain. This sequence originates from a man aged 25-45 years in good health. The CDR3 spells CASSLVDIQETQYF. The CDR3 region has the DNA TGTGCCAGCAGCTTGGTAGATATCCAAGAGACCCAGTACTTC.